This T cell receptor beta chain derives from a study of blood T cells in healthy people across ages. Alongside a J-beta primer mix, a sample-barcoded 5' primer served in a second PCR lasting about 7 to 11 cycles. TCRdb re-called the 5' RACE reads with MiXCR, one entry per CDR3 protein. The sample yields some 800,000 distinct CDR3 sequences, roughly 25% seen once. This clonotype has just a few counts. CDR3 length: 14 residues. Trimming pared 6 bases from V and 2 bases from J, leaving 11 bases between. These data are also associated with another study on T cells of mothers and their children.

This TCR was recovered from a boy aged 5-17 years in good health. Input material: blood. This chain connects TRBV12-3 or TRBV12-4 to TRBJ1-5; D is unclear. CDR3 DNA: TGTGCCAGCAGCGCCGGAATTGGCAATCAGCCCCAGCATTTT. It codes for CASSAGIGNQPQHF.